The clone carrying this T cell receptor (beta chain) was detected many times. TCRdb processed the PCR reads anew with MiXCR; each CDR3 protein has one entry. Of about 90,000 distinct CDR3 sequences in the sample, around 50% were seen once. This record belongs to a study of CDR3 diversity in severe acne. This CDR3 has 15 amino acids. V was shortened by 4 bases and J by 3 bases, with 16 bases between the two germline ends. CDR1 and CDR2 (germline): LGHDT, YNNKEL (reference sequence). The sample consisted of blood. V gene TRBV3-1 combines with J gene TRBJ2-7; D is perhaps TRBD2 (6 bases). This TCR was recovered from a male donor in good health, serving as a control. The CDR3 protein is CASSRTGTPSYEQYF. CDR3 sequence (DNA): TGTGCCAGCAGCCGAACCGGGACTCCAAGCTACGAGCAGTACTTC.